This is a list of T cell receptor beta chains from one sample in a study of blood T cell repertoires in COVID-19. Only in-frame clones appear in the TCRdb table, and some are missing; sequencing was by immunoSEQ multiplex PCR. The table has roughly 50,000 clones, 77% seen once. Source material: peripheral blood. The receptors come from a human donor with active or convalescent COVID-19. The donor label of this sample is uncertain. The CDR3 runs from the conserved cysteine through the conserved F or W. The D gene is left open where the match is weak. The size field is filled for only some rows; it gives once, few, many or a size class.

CDR3 DNA | CDR3 protein | D gene | CDR3 length | J gene | V gene | clone size
TGTGCCAGCACAACGGGACAACCCTCTGGGGCCAACGTCCTGACTTTC | CASTTGQPSGANVLTF | NA | 16 | TRBJ2-6 | TRBV5-4 | many
TGTGCCAGCAGCGTTAGCGGCGGGACTGGCACAGATACGCAGTATTTT | CASSVSGGTGTDTQYF | NA | 16 | TRBJ2-3 | TRBV11-3 | NA
TGTGCCACCAGCAGAGATGGGGGACTAGCGGGCGGGGGCGATGAGCAGTTCTTC | CATSRDGGLAGGGDEQFF | TRBD2 | 18 | TRBJ2-1 | TRBV15 | NA
TGTGCCAGCAGCCAAGGCAGGGCGGACACTGAAGCTTTCTTT | CASSQGRADTEAFF | NA | 14 | TRBJ1-1 | TRBV14 | NA
TGTGCCAGCAGCTCCAGGGGCGTCTATGGCTACACCTTC | CASSSRGVYGYTF | NA | 13 | TRBJ1-2 | TRBV7-2 | NA
TGTGCCAGTAGTATAGGACAGGGAGGAGAGACCCAGTACTTC | CASSIGQGGETQYF | NA | 14 | TRBJ2-5 | TRBV19 | NA
TGTGCCAGCAGCTTTAGGGAGGAGCCCCAGCATTTT | CASSFREEPQHF | NA | 12 | TRBJ1-5 | TRBV7-9 | few
TGTGCCAGCAGCCCGACAGCACGCTCCTACGAGCAGTACTTC | CASSPTARSYEQYF | NA | 14 | TRBJ2-7 | TRBV7-2 | once
TGTGCCAGCAGCCGCCAGGGGAGAGATTCACCCCTCCACTTT | CASSRQGRDSPLHF | NA | 14 | TRBJ1-6 | TRBV5-6 | NA
TGCGCCAGCAGTGAAGGGACTAGCGGGAGACACGAGCAGTTCTTC | CASSEGTSGRHEQFF | TRBD2 | 15 | TRBJ2-1 | TRBV10-1 | NA
TGTGCCAGCGCGGGACAGGGTCCGAAGACCCAGTACTTC | CASAGQGPKTQYF | TRBD1 | 13 | TRBJ2-5 | TRBV2 | NA
TGTGCCAGCAGCCCGATAGGGAGAAATGAAAAACTGTTTTTT | CASSPIGRNEKLFF | NA | 14 | TRBJ1-4 | TRBV6-5 | NA
TGTGCCAGTAGTATTTTGTCAGTTTCGGAGACCCAGTACTTC | CASSILSVSETQYF | NA | 14 | TRBJ2-5 | TRBV19 | NA
TGTGCCAGCAGCACCGGGGGTACACTAGCCAAAAACATTCAGTACTTC | CASSTGGTLAKNIQYF | NA | 16 | TRBJ2-4 | TRBV7-3 | NA
TGTGCCAGTAGTCCCCGGACTAGCGGGACCTACAATGAGCAGTTCTTC | CASSPRTSGTYNEQFF | TRBD2 | 16 | TRBJ2-1 | TRBV19 | once
TGTGCCACCAGTGTAAGTGGGACAGGGGTACAGTTCTTC | CATSVSGTGVQFF | TRBD1 | 13 | TRBJ2-1 | TRBV24-1 | NA
TGTGCCAGCAGCCCCCTGGTGGCGGGAGGACAGACCCAGTACTTC | CASSPLVAGGQTQYF | TRBD2 | 15 | TRBJ2-5 | TRBV4-2 | once
TGTGCCAGCTCACCAAACGAGAGGGTAGCGTCTGAAGCTTTCTTT | CASSPNERVASEAFF | NA | 15 | TRBJ1-1 | TRBV18 | NA
TGTGCCACCAGCGACCGGAGGGTAGATACGCAGTATTTT | CATSDRRVDTQYF | NA | 13 | TRBJ2-3 | TRBV15 | NA
TGTGCCAGCAGTCGGGGGGCAGGCGCTTTGGCTTTCTTT | CASSRGAGALAFF | NA | 13 | TRBJ1-1 | TRBV2 | NA
TGTGCCACCAGTGATCCTGGGACTAGCGGGAGTCCCTACAATGAGCAGTTCTTC | CATSDPGTSGSPYNEQFF | TRBD2 | 18 | TRBJ2-1 | TRBV24-1 | NA
TGCAGCGTCCTTTCCGGGACAGGAGGCACAGATACGCAGTATTTT | CSVLSGTGGTDTQYF | TRBD1 | 15 | TRBJ2-3 | TRBV29-1 | NA
TGTGCCAGCAGCCTCTTAGGGACAGAAGCTTTCTTT | CASSLLGTEAFF | NA | 12 | TRBJ1-1 | TRBV4-2 | NA
TGTGCCAGCAGTCCGGGGGTCCATAATTCACCCCTCCACTTT | CASSPGVHNSPLHF | NA | 14 | TRBJ1-6 | TRBV28 | few
TGTGCCAGCAGCTTTAGCGGGAACCAAGAGACCCAGTACTTC | CASSFSGNQETQYF | TRBD2 | 14 | TRBJ2-5 | TRBV5-6 | NA
TGTGCCAGCAGCCGACAGGGTGATTCACCCCTCCACTTT | CASSRQGDSPLHF | TRBD1 | 13 | TRBJ1-6 | TRBV12-3/TRBV12-4 | NA
TGCGCCAGCGTTAAGAACACCGGGGAGCTGTTTTTT | CASVKNTGELFF | NA | 12 | TRBJ2-2 | TRBV23-1 | NA
TGTGCCAGCGTAGCGGACACCCAAAACATTCAGTACTTC | CASVADTQNIQYF | NA | 13 | TRBJ2-4 | TRBV21-1 | NA
TGTGCCAGCACTCCCCAGGCCGCCAGAGCTTTCTTT | CASTPQAARAFF | NA | 12 | TRBJ1-1 | TRBV28 | once
TGTGCCAGCAGCCAGAGCGGAACCCAGTACTTC | CASSQSGTQYF | NA | 11 | TRBJ2-5 | TRBV5-4 | NA
TGTGCCAGCTCACCAGAACAGGGCACCGGGGAGCTGTTTTTT | CASSPEQGTGELFF | NA | 14 | TRBJ2-2 | TRBV18 | NA
TGTGCCAGCAGTTTACGACTAGCCCCGCGGGGTGAGCAGTTCTTC | CASSLRLAPRGEQFF | TRBD2 | 15 | TRBJ2-1 | TRBV27 | NA
TGTGCCAGCAGCCCAGTAGCGACCTTCTACAATGAGCAGTTCTTC | CASSPVATFYNEQFF | NA | 15 | TRBJ2-1 | TRBV7-2 | once
TGTGCCACCAGTGTGCAGGAGGGGAACACCGGGGAGCTGTTTTTT | CATSVQEGNTGELFF | NA | 15 | TRBJ2-2 | TRBV24-1 | NA
TGTGCCAGCAGCCCAGAGGGTCGAGGCGGCTACACCTTC | CASSPEGRGGYTF | NA | 13 | TRBJ1-2 | TRBV7-3 | NA
TGTGCCAGCAGTCCGCCCCAGCAGCCCCAGCATTTT | CASSPPQQPQHF | NA | 12 | TRBJ1-5 | TRBV28 | NA
TGTGCCAGCAGCCGCGAGGGACAGAAAAATGAAAAACTGTTTTTT | CASSREGQKNEKLFF | TRBD1 | 15 | TRBJ1-4 | TRBV2 | NA
TGCGCCAGCAGCTTGGGGATAAGTGCGGGAGAGCAGTACTTC | CASSLGISAGEQYF | NA | 14 | TRBJ2-7 | TRBV5-1 | NA
TGTGCCAGCAGCCCAAGCGGCAGGGATACGCAGTATTTT | CASSPSGRDTQYF | NA | 13 | TRBJ2-3 | TRBV7-3 | NA
TGCAGCGTCCCGAAGACGAAAGGGGGTAGTAAGGACACTGAAGCTTTCTTT | CSVPKTKGGSKDTEAFF | NA | 17 | TRBJ1-1 | TRBV29-1 | NA
TGTGCCAGCAGCTTAGGCCCCGCTACTAGAGGGGGAAGCTACGAGCAGTACTTC | CASSLGPATRGGSYEQYF | NA | 18 | TRBJ2-7 | TRBV7-2 | NA